The clone carrying this T cell receptor (beta chain) was seen only once. Antigen unknown. Vbeta (60) and Jbeta (13) primers were used in the PCR. Generated by immunoSEQ multiplex PCR, the TCRdb table keeps only in-frame clones and is missing some. Here the sample spans under 200,000 clones, 65% to 90% being singletons. Trimming stripped 3 bases from V and 9 bases from J, with 14 bases between. Looked up from germline, CDR1 is LNHNV and CDR2 is YYDKDF (reference sequence). The CDR3 contains 13 residues. The record originates from a study of cytomegalovirus exposure and HLA in healthy donors. Overall study findings and caveats: Later, an analysis showed that TCR beta chains associated with HLA were more clonally expanded than others that were equally common. For TCR beta chains, V- and J-gene trimming was later linked to a missense DCLRE1C variant. As a later analysis revealed, the rate of TCR association differed by HLA locus, with DRB1 most and HLA-C fewest. The authors assumed roughly uniform sequencing depth across donors for presence/absence analyses.

This TCR was recovered from a man aged 45-65 years in good health and CMV-seropositive. The V call is TRBV15, the J call TRBJ1-2; possibly TRBD1 for D (5 bases). The sequenced sample was PBMCs. DNA for the CDR3: TGTGCCACCAGCAGGGTGGGGGGAGGCCGCTACACCTTC. This gives the protein CATSRVGGGRYTF.